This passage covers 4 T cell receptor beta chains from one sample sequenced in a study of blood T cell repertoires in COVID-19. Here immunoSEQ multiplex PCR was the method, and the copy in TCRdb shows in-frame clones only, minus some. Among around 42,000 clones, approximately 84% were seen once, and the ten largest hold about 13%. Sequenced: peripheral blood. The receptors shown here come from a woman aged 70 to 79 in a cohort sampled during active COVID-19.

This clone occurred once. CDR3 nucleotides: TGTGCCAGCAGCTTATGGGGGCGCAGGGAGACCCAGTACTTC. Encoded protein: CASSLWGRRETQYF. The V gene is TRBV7-2, the J gene TRBJ2-5; a weak D match, TRBD1 (6 bases). V was pared by 2 bases and J by 5 bases, with 12 bases between. The CDR3 length is 14 residues. Germline CDR1 reads SGHTA; CDR2 reads FQGNSA.

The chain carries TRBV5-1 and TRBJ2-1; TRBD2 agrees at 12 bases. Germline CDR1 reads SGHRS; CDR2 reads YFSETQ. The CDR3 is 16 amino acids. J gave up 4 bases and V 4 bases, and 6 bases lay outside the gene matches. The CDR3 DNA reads TGCGCCAGCAGCACCTCGGGACTAGCGGGTTACAATGAGCAGTTCTTC. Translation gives CASSTSGLAGYNEQFF.

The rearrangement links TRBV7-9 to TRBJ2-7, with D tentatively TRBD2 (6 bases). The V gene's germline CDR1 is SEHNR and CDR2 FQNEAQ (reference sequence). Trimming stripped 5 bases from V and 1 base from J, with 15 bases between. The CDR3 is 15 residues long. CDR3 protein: CASSTRRSGSYEQYF. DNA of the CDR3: TGTGCCAGCAGCACGCGTCGTAGCGGTTCCTACGAGCAGTACTTC.

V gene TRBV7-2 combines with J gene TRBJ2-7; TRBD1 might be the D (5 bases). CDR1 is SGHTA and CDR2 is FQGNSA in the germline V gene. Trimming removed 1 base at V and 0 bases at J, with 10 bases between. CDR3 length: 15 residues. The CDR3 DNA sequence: TGTGCCAGCAGCTTAGGTCAGGGTAGCTCCTACGAGCAGTACTTC. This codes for CASSLGQGSSYEQYF.